This TCR beta chain was sequenced for a study of cytomegalovirus exposure and HLA in healthy donors. As regards this clone: Its antigen is as yet unknown.

The CDR3 spans 15 residues. The V end lost 3 bases, the J end lost 1 base, and 9 bases lay between the germline ends. Germline loops: CDR1 KGHSH, CDR2 LQKENI. The PCR ran on 60 Vbeta and 13 Jbeta primers. Sequenced by immunoSEQ multiplex PCR; TCRdb stores in-frame clones only, minus some. The sample shows approximately 190,000 clones, 9.5% to 15% of them seen only once. Overall study findings and caveats: By HLA locus, TCR association rates varied in a later analysis, with DRB1 showing the most and HLA-C the fewest. A missense DCLRE1C variant was associated with V- and J-gene trimming of TCR beta chains in a later analysis, and an independent cohort replicated the association.

The chain employs TRBV18 and TRBJ2-2; D may be TRBD1 (5 bases). Input material: PBMCs. The origin of this receptor is a man aged 45-65 years in good health and CMV-seropositive. The CDR3, as DNA: TGTGCCAGCTCACCCCCTACAGGGAACACCGGGGAGCTGTTTTTT. Residues: CASSPPTGNTGELFF. The entire variable domain, with the rest obtained from reference TRBV18 and TRBJ2-2, is as follows: NAGVMQNPRHLVRRRGQEARLRCSPMKGHSHVYWYRQLPEEGLKFMVYLQKENIIDESGMPKERFSAEFPKEGPSILRIQQVVRGDSAAYFCASSPPTGNTGELFFGEGSRLTVL.